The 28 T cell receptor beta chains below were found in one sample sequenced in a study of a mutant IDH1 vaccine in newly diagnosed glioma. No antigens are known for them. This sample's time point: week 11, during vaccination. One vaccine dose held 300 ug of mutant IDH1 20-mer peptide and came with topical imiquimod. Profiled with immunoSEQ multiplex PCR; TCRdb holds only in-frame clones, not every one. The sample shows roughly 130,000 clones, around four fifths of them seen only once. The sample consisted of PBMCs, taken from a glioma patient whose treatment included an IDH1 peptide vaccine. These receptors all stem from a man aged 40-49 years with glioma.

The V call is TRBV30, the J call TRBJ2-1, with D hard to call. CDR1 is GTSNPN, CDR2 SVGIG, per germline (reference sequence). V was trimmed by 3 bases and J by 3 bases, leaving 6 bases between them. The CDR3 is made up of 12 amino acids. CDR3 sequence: CAWSWVYNEQFF. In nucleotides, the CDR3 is TGTGCCTGGAGCTGGGTCTACAATGAGCAGTTCTTC.

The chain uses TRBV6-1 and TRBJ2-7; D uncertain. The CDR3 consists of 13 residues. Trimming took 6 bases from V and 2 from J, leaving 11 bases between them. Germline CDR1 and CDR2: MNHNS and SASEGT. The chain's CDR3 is CASRKTVTYEQYF. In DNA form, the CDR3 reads TGTGCCAGCAGGAAAACAGTTACCTACGAGCAGTACTTC.

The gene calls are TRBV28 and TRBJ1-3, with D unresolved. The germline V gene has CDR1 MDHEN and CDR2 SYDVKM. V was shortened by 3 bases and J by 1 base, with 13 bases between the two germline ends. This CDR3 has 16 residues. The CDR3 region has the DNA TGTGCCAGCAGTTTGGATCCCGCTTGGTCTGGAAACACCATATATTTT. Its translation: CASSLDPAWSGNTIYF.

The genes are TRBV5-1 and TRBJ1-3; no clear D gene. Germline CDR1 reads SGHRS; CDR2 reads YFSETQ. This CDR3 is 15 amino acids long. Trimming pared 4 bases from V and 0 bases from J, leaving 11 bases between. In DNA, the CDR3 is TGCGCCAGCAGCCCAGGCATACACTCTGGAAACACCATATATTTT. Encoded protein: CASSPGIHSGNTIYF.

CDR3: CASSPRQGWYEQYF. CDR3 DNA sequence: TGTGCCAGCTCACCCAGACAGGGATGGTACGAGCAGTACTTC. This chain connects TRBV18 to TRBJ2-7, with TRBD1 identical over 7 bases. The germline V gene encodes CDR1 KGHSH and CDR2 LQKENI. V shed 3 bases and J 4 bases; nucleotides not matched to a gene: 6. The length of the CDR3 is 14 residues.

CDR3 sequence: CASSSTDAGGYTF. The CDR3, as DNA: TGTGCCAGCAGCTCCACTGACGCAGGAGGCTACACCTTC. This chain links TRBV7-9 with TRBJ1-2; no definite D call. This CDR3 has 13 amino acids. V was cut by 4 bases and J by 8 bases, with 14 bases left in between. Per germline, CDR1 SEHNR and CDR2 FQNEAQ (reference sequence).

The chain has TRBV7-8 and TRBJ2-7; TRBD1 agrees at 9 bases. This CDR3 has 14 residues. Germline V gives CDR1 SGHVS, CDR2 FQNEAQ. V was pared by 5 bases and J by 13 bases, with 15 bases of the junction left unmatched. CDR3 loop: CASSPGTGIGGSYF. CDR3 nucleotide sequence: TGTGCCAGCAGCCCAGGGACAGGGATAGGCGGGAGTTACTTC.

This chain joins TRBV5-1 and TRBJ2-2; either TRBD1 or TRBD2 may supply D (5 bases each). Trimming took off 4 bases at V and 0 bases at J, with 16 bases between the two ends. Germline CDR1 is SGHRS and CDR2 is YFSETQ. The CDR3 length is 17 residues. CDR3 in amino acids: CASSRDRDTTNTGELFF. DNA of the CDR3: TGCGCCAGCAGCCGGGACCGAGATACCACGAACACCGGGGAGCTGTTTTTT.

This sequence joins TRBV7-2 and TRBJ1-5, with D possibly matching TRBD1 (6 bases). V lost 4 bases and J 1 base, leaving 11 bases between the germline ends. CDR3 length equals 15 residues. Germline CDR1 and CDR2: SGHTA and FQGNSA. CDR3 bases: TGTGCCAGCAGCTCGGAGGGGGAAAGCAATCAGCCCCAGCATTTT. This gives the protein CASSSEGESNQPQHF.

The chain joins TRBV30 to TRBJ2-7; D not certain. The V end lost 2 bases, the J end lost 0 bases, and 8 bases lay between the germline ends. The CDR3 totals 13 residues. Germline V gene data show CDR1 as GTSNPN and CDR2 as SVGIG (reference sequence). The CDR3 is CAWSSAGSYEQYF. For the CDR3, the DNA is TGTGCCTGGAGTTCTGCAGGCTCCTACGAGCAGTACTTC. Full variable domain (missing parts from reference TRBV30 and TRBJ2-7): SQTIHQWPATLVQPVGSPLSLECTVEGTSNPNLYWYRQAAGRGLQLLFYSVGIGQISSEVPQNLSASRPQDRQFILSSKKLLLSDSGFYLCAWSSAGSYEQYFGPGTRLTVT.

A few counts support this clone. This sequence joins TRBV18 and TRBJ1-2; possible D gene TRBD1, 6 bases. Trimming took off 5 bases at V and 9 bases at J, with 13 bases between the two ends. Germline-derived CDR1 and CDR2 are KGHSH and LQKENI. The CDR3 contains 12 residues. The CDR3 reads CASSADSNSYTF. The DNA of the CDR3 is TGTGCCAGCTCAGCGGACAGTAATAGCTACACCTTC.

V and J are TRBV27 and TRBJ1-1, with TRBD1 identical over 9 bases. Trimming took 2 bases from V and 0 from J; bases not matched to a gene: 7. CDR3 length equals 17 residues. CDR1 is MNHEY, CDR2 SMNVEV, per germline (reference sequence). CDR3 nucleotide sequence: TGTGCCAGCAGTTTACGCCTGACAGGGGGAGTGAACACTGAAGCTTTCTTT. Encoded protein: CASSLRLTGGVNTEAFF.

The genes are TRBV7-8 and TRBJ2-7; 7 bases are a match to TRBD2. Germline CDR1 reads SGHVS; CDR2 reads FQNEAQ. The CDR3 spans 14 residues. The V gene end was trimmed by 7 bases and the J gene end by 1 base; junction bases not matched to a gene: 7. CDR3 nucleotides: TGTGCCAGCACCCTGGGGACTAAGTCCTACGAGCAGTACTTC. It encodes CASTLGTKSYEQYF.

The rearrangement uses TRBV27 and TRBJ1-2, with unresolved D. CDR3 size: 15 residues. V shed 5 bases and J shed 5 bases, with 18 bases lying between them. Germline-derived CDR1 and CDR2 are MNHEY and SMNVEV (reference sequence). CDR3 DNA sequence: TGTGCCAGCAGTCCCTCGGCCTATACCCCTTATGGCTACACCTTC. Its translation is CASSPSAYTPYGYTF.

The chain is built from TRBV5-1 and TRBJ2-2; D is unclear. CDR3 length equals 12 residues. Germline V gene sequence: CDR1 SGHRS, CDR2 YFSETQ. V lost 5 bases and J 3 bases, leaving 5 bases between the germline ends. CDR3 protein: CASRVDTGELFF. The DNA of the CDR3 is TGCGCCAGCAGAGTTGACACCGGGGAGCTGTTTTTT.

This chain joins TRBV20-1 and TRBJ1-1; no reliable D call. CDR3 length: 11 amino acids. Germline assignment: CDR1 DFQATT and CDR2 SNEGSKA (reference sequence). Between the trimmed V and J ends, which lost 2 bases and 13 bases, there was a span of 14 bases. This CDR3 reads CSARLPPRVFF. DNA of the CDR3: TGCAGTGCTAGACTCCCCCCGCGGGTTTTCTTT.

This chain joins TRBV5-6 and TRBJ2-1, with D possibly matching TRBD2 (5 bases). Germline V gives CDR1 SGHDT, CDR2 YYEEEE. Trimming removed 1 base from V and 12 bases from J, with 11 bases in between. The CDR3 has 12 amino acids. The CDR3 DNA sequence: TGTGCCAGCAGCTTGACGGCCGCGGGGCAGTTCTTC. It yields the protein CASSLTAAGQFF.

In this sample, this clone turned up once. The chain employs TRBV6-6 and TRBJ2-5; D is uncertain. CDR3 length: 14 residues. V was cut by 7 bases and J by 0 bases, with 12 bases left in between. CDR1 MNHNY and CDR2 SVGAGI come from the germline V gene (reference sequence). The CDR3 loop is CASKTKIHQETQYF. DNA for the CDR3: TGTGCCAGCAAGACGAAGATTCACCAAGAGACCCAGTACTTC.

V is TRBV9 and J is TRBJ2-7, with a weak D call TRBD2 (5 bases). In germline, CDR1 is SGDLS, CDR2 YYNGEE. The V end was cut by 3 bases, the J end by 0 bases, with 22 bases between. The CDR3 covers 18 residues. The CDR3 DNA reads TGTGCCAGCAGCGCGGGAAGGAGGACTCCTGAGGGCTCCTACGAGCAGTACTTC. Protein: CASSAGRRTPEGSYEQYF. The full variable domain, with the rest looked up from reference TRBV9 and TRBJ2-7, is DSGVTQTPKHLITATGQRVTLRCSPRSGDLSVYWYQQSLDQGLQFLIQYYNGEERAKGNILERFSAQQFPDLHSELNLSSLELGDSALYFCASSAGRRTPEGSYEQYFGPGTRLTVT.

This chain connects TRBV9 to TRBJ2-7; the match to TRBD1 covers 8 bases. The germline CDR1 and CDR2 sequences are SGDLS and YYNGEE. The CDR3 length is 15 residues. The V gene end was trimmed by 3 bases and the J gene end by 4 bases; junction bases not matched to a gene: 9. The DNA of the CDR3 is TGTGCCAGCAGCGGCAGGGGGCGAATACCATACGAGCAGTACTTC. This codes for CASSGRGRIPYEQYF.

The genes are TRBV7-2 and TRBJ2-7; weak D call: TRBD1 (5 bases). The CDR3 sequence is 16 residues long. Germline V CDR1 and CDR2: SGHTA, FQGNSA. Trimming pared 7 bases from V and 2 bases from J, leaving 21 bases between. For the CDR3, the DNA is TGTGCCAGCAAAAGGTCGGGTTCAGGGTATACCTACGAGCAGTACTTC. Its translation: CASKRSGSGYTYEQYF.

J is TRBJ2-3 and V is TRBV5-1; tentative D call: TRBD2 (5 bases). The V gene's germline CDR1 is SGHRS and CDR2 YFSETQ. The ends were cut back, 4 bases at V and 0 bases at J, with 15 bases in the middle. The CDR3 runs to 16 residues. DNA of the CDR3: TGCGCCAGCAGCCCCGTACCCGGGGTTAGCACAGATACGCAGTATTTT. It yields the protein CASSPVPGVSTDTQYF.

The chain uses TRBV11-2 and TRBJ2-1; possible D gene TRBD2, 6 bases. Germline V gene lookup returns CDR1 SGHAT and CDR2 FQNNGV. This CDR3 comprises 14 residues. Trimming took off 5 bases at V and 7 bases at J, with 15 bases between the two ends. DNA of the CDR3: TGTGCCAGCAGCCCTACGGTGGGGGGTAATGAGCAGTTCTTC. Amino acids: CASSPTVGGNEQFF. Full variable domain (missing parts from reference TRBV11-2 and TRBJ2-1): EAGVAQSPRYKIIEKRQSVAFWCNPISGHATLYWYQQILGQGPKLLIQFQNNGVVDDSQLPKDRFSAERLKGVDSTLKIQPAKLEDSAVYLCASSPTVGGNEQFFGPGTRLTVL.

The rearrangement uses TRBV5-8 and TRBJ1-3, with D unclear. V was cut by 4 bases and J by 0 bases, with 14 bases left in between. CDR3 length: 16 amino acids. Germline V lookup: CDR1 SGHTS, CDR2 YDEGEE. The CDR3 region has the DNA TGTGCCAGCAGCCCCGGGCGGGCCCGCTCTGGAAACACCATATATTTT. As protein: CASSPGRARSGNTIYF.

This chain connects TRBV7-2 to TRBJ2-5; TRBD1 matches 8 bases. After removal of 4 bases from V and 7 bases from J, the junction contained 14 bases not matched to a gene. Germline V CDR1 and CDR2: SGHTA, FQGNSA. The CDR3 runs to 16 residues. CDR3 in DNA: TGTGCCAGCAGCTCTGTTATGGTCCAGGGGGCTGTGACCCAGTACTTC. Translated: CASSSVMVQGAVTQYF.

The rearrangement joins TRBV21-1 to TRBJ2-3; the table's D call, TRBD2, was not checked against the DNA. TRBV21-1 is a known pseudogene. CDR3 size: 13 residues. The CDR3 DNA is TGTGCCAGCACGGACGGACTCGGGGATACGCAGTATTTT. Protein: CASTDGLGDTQYF.

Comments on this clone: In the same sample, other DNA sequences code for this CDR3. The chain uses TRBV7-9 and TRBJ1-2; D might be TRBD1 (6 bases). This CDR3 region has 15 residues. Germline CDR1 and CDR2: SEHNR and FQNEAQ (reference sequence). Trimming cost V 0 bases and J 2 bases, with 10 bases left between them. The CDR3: CASSLAVQGNYGYTF. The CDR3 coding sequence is TGTGCCAGCAGCTTAGCGGTCCAGGGGAACTATGGCTACACCTTC.

CDR3: CASSPGLRPFRPYEQYF. The DNA for the CDR3 is TGTGCCAGCAGCCCAGGGTTAAGGCCCTTTCGCCCCTACGAGCAGTACTTC. The rearrangement joins TRBV7-2 to TRBJ2-7, with D possibly TRBD1 on 5 matching bases. In germline, CDR1 is SGHTA, CDR2 FQGNSA. Trimming stripped 5 bases from V and 2 bases from J, with 22 bases between. CDR3 size: 17 residues.